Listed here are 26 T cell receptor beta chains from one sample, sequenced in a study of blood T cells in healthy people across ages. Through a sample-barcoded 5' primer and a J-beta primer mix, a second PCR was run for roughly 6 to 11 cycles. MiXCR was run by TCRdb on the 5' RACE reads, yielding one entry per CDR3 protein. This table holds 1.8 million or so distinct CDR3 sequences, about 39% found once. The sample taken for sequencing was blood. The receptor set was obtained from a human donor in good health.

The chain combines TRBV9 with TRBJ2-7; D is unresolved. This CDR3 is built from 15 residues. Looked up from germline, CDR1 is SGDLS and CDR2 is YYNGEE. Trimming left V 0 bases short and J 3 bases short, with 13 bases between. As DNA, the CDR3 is TGTGCCAGCAGCGTAGATGCCTGGGGAAACTACGAGCAGTACTTC. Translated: CASSVDAWGNYEQYF.

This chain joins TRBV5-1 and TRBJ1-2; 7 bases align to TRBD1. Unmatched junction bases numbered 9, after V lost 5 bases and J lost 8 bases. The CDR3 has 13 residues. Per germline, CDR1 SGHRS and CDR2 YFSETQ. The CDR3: CASRLDRDRGYTF. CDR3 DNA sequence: TGCGCCAGCAGGCTAGACAGGGACCGGGGCTACACCTTC.

CDR3 coding DNA: TGTGCCATCAATTCAGGCACAGATCATGGCTACACCTTC. Translating it yields CAINSGTDHGYTF. The chain carries TRBV10-3 and TRBJ1-2; D remains unclear. The V gene lost 7 bases and the J gene lost 6 bases, with 15 bases spanning the gap. The germline V gene has CDR1 ENHRY and CDR2 SYGVKD. The CDR3 loop spans 13 amino acids.

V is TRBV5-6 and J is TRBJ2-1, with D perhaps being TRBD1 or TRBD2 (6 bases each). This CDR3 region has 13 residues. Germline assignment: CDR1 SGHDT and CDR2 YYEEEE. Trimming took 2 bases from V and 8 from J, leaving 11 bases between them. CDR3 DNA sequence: TGTGCCAGCAGCTTCGGGGGCCCGGATGAGCAGTTCTTC. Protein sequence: CASSFGGPDEQFF.

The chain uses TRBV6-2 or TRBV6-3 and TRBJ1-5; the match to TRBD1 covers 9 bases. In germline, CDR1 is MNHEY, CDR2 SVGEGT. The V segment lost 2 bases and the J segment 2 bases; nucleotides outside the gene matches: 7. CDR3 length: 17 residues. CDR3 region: CASSYELQGAGNQPQHF. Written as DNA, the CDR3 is TGTGCCAGCAGTTACGAGTTACAGGGGGCAGGCAATCAGCCCCAGCATTTT.

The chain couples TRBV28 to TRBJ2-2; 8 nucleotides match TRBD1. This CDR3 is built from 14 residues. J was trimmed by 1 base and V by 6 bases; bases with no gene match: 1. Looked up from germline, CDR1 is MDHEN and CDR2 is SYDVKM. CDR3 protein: CASRGTGNTGELFF. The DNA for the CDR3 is TGTGCCAGCAGGGGGACAGGGAACACCGGGGAGCTGTTTTTT.

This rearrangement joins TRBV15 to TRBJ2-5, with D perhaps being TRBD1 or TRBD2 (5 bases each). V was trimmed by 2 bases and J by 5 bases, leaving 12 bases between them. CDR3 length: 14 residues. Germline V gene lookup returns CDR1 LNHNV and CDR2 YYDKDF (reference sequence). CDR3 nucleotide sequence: TGTGCCACCAGCAGACCCCCGGGGCGGGAGACCCAGTACTTC. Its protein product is CATSRPPGRETQYF.

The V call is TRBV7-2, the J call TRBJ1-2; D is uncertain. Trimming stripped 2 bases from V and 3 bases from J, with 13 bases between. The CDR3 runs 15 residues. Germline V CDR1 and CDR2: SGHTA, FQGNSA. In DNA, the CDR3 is TGTGCCAGCAGCTTAAATTCCCAGGTGTACTATGGCTACACCTTC. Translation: CASSLNSQVYYGYTF.

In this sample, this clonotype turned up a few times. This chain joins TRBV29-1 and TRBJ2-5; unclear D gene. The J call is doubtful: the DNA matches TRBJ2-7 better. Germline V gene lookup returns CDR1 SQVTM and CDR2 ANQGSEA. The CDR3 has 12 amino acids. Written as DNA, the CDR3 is TGCAGCGTTGGAAGAGAAGCTGGCGAGCAGTACTTC. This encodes CSVGREAGEQYF.

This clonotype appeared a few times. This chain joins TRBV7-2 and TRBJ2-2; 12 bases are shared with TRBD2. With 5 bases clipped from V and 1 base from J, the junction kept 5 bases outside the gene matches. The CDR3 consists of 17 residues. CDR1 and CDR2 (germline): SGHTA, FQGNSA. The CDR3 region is CASSRLAGDMNTGELFF. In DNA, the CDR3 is TGTGCCAGCAGCCGACTAGCGGGGGACATGAACACCGGGGAGCTGTTTTTT.

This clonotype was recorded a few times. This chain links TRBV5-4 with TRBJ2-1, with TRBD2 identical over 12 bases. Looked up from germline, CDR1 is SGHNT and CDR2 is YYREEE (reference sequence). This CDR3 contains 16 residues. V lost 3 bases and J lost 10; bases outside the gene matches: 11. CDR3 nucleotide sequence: TGTGCCAGCAGCTCCCAGACTAGCGGGAGTGTACGAGAGCAGTTCTTC. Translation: CASSSQTSGSVREQFF.

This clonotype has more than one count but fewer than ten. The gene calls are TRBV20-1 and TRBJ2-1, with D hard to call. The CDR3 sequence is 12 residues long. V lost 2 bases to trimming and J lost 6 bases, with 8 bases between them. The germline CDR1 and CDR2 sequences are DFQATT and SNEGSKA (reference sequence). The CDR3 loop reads CSARPPTNEQFF. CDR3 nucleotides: TGCAGTGCTAGACCCCCGACCAATGAGCAGTTCTTC.

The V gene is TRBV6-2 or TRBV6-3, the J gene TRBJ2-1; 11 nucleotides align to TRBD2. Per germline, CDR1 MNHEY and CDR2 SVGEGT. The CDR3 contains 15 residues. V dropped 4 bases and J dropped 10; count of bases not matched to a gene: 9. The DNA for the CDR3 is TGTGCCAGCAGTTCCATAGCGGGGGGGCCTTTAGAGCAGTTCTTC. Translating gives CASSSIAGGPLEQFF.

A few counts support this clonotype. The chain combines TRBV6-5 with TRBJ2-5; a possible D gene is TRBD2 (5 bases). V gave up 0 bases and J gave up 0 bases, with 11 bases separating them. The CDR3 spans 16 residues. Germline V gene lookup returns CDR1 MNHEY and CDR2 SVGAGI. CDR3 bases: TGTGCCAGCAGTTACTCGCGCAGGACTTACCAAGAGACCCAGTACTTC. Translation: CASSYSRRTYQETQYF.

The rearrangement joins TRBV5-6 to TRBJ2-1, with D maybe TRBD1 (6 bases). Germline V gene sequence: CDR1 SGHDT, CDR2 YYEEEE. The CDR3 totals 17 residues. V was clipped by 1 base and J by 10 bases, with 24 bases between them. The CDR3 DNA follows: TGTGCCAGCAGCTTGATGCCAGGGGCTGGACCTACCTACGAGCAGTTCTTC. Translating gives CASSLMPGAGPTYEQFF.

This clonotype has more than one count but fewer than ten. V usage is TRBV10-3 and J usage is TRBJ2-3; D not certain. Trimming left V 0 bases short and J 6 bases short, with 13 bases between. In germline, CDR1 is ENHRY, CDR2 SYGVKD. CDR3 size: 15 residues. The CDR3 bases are TGTGCCATCAGTGAGTCGGGAATCCTGGGGGATACGCAGTATTTT. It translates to CAISESGILGDTQYF.

The CDR3 reads CSARDLQGREFF. For the CDR3, the DNA is TGCAGTGCTAGAGATCTTCAGGGGCGCGAGTTCTTC. This chain connects TRBV20-1 to TRBJ2-1; D is perhaps TRBD1 (6 bases). Trimming pared 0 bases from V and 14 bases from J, leaving 14 bases between. The germline CDR1 and CDR2 sequences are DFQATT and SNEGSKA (reference sequence). This CDR3 comprises 12 residues.

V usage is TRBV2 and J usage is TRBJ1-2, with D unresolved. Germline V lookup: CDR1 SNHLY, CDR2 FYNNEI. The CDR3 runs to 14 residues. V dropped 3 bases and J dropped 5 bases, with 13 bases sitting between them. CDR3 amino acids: CASSDFGEGYGYTF. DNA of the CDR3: TGTGCCAGCAGTGATTTCGGGGAGGGTTATGGCTACACCTTC.

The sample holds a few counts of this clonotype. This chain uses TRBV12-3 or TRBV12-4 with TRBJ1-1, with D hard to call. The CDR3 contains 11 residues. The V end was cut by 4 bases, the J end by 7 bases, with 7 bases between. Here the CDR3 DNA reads TGTGCCAGCAGTTCCTGGGGTGAAGCTTTCTTT. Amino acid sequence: CASSSWGEAFF.

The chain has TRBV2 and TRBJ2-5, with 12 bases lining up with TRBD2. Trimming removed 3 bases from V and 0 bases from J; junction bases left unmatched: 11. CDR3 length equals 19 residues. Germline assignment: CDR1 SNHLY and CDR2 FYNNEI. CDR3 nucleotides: TGTGCCAGCAGTGAGGGTGGGACTAGCGGGCGCCCGTACCAAGAGACCCAGTACTTC. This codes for CASSEGGTSGRPYQETQYF. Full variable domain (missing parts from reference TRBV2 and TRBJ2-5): EPEVTQTPSHQVTQMGQEVILRCVPISNHLYFYWYRQILGQKVEFLVSFYNNEISEKSEIFDDQFSVERPDGSNFTLKIRSTKLEDSAMYFCASSEGGTSGRPYQETQYFGPGTRLLVL.

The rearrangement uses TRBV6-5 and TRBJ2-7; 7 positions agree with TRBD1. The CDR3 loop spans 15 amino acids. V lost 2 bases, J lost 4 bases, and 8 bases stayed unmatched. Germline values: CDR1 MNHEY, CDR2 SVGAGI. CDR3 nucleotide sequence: TGTGCCAGCAGTTACGATCAGGGGGAAGGGTACGAGCAGTACTTC. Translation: CASSYDQGEGYEQYF.

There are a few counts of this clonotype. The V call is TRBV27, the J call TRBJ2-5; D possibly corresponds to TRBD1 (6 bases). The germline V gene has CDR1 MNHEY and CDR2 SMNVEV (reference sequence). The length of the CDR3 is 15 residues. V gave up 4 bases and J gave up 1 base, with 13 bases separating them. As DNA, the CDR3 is TGTGCCAGCAGTTCCTGGGGACACTTCCAAGAGACCCAGTACTTC. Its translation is CASSSWGHFQETQYF.

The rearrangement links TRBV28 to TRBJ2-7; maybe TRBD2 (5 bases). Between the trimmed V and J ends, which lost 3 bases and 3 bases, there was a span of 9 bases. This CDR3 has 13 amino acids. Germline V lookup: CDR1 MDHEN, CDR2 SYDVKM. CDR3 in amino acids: CASSLGEIYEQYF. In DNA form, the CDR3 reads TGTGCCAGCAGTTTGGGAGAAATCTACGAGCAGTACTTC.

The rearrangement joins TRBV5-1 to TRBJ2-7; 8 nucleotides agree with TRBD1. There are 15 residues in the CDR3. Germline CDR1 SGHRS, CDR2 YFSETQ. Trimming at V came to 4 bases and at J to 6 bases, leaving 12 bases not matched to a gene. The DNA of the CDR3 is TGCGCCAGCAGCCCAGCCGGGACAGGTGTTGCCGAGCAGTACTTC. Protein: CASSPAGTGVAEQYF.

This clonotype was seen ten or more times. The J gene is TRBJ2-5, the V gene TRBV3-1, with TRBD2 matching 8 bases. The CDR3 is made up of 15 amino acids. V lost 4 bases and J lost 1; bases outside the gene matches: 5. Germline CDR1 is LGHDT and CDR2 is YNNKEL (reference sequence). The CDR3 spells CASSPRGLVQETQYF. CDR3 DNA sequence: TGTGCCAGCAGCCCCCGGGGACTAGTCCAAGAGACCCAGTACTTC.

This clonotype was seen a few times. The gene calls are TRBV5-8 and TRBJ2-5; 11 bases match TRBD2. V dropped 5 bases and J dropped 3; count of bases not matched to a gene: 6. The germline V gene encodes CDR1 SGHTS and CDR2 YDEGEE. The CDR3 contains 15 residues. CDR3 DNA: TGTGCCAGCAGTTCGAGACTAGCGGGGAAAGAGACCCAGTACTTC. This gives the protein CASSSRLAGKETQYF. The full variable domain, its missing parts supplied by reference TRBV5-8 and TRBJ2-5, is EAGVTQSPTHLIKTRGQQATLRCSPISGHTSVYWYQQALGLGLQFLLWYDEGEERNRGNFPPRFSGRQFPNYSSELNVNALELEDSALYLCASSSRLAGKETQYFGPGTRLLVL.